The 27 T cell receptor beta chains below were found in one sample sequenced in a study of post-analysis software for immune sequencing data. Study-level points and caveats: A handful of TRBV segments (TRBV5-6, TRBV5-1 and TRBV20-1 among them) occurred more frequently in patients than in controls.

No cognate antigen is known for these TCRs. Unique molecular identifiers were built into the TCR beta cDNA libraries. TCRdb ran MiXCR on the PCR reads and lists one entry per CDR3 protein. In the table there are fewer than 850,000 distinct CDR3 sequences, roughly 29% of which are singletons. The sample was blood. These receptor sequences come from a girl aged 10 to 17 with multiple sclerosis.

V and J are TRBV29-1 and TRBJ2-7, with 7 positions matching TRBD1. The J call is uncertain, as TRBJ2-5 better fits the DNA end. The germline V gene encodes CDR1 SQVTM and CDR2 ANQGSEA. CDR3 size: 13 residues. The CDR3 protein is CSVLTGSGETQYF. For the CDR3, the DNA is TGCAGCGTCCTGACAGGGTCGGGGGAGACCCAGTACTTC.

The chain combines TRBV4-3 with TRBJ2-7; D tentatively fits TRBD1 or TRBD2 (5 bases each). This CDR3 spans 15 amino acids. V lost 0 bases and J lost 2, with 11 bases in between. Per the germline V gene, CDR1 is LGHNA and CDR2 is YSLEER. The CDR3 region is CASSQDLVGAYEQYF. CDR3 DNA: TGCGCCAGCAGCCAAGATCTAGTGGGGGCCTACGAGCAGTACTTC.

Remarks on this clonotype: Mismatch with germline at one junction end may stem from a read error. V is TRBV11-2 and J is TRBJ1-2; TRBD1 might be the D (5 bases). Germline V gene lookup returns CDR1 SGHAT and CDR2 FQNNGV. This CDR3 comprises 17 residues. CDR3 protein: CAGSLDSTDGRTLGYTF. The CDR3 DNA is TGTGCCGGCAGCTTAGATTCAACGGACGGGAGGACATTAGGCTACACCTTC.

The chain carries TRBV4-3 and TRBJ2-7; a weak D match, TRBD2 (6 bases). The germline V gene has CDR1 LGHNA and CDR2 YSLEER. Between the trimmed V and J ends, which lost 4 bases and 2 bases, there was a span of 15 bases. This CDR3 has 15 residues. Here the CDR3 reads CASSPSVSGPYEQYF. For the CDR3, the DNA is TGCGCCAGCAGCCCTAGCGTTAGCGGACCCTACGAGCAGTACTTC.

This clonotype occurred once. The rearrangement uses TRBV7-2 and TRBJ2-1; 7 positions agree with TRBD1. This CDR3 spans 16 amino acids. Germline V gene lookup returns CDR1 SGHTA and CDR2 FQGNSA. The trim removed 2 bases at V and 2 bases at J, leaving 6 bases unmatched. CDR3 DNA: TGTGCCAGCAGCTTACGTGGGACAGAGACCTACAATGAGCAGTTCTTC. This codes for CASSLRGTETYNEQFF.

On this clonotype itself: A much larger clone lies one base from this, so it may be a read error. The J gene is TRBJ1-2, the V gene TRBV6-5; D might be TRBD1 (5 bases). Germline V gene sequence: CDR1 MNHEY, CDR2 SVGAGI. This CDR3 contains 14 residues. The DNA for the CDR3 is TGTGCCAGCAGTGACTCGACTCAGGGATACGGCTACACCTTC. Residues: CASSDSTQGYGYTF.

The chain couples TRBV6-1 to TRBJ2-1, with D uncertain. Germline V gene sequence: CDR1 MNHNS, CDR2 SASEGT. The CDR3 is 13 residues long. The ends were cut back, 7 bases at V and 7 bases at J, with 14 bases in the middle. CDR3 protein: CASNIRVWNEQFF. The DNA of the CDR3 is TGTGCCAGCAATATACGGGTTTGGAATGAGCAGTTCTTC.

V is TRBV20-1 and J is TRBJ1-2; no reliable D call. V was cut by 7 bases and J by 6 bases, with 15 bases left in between. CDR1 is DFQATT and CDR2 is SNEGSKA in the germline V gene (reference sequence). The CDR3 sequence is 12 residues long. The CDR3 sequence is CSVGFGGNGYTF. The CDR3 region has the DNA TGCAGTGTGGGGTTTGGCGGGAATGGCTACACCTTC.

This sequence joins TRBV12-3 or TRBV12-4 and TRBJ1-4; no clear D gene. CDR3 length equals 12 residues. Trimming took 3 bases from V and 5 from J, leaving 4 bases between them. The CDR3, as DNA: TGTGCCAGCAGTTTCCGAAATGAAAAACTGTTTTTT. This sequence encodes CASSFRNEKLFF.

In this sample, this clonotype turned up a few times. The V and J genes are TRBV12-3 or TRBV12-4 and TRBJ2-3; the D is unclear. The CDR3 consists of 16 residues. Trimming pared 5 bases from V and 6 bases from J, leaving 21 bases between. The CDR3: CASSLRVAEVWDTQYF. CDR3 nucleotides: TGTGCCAGCAGTCTCCGGGTAGCAGAGGTTTGGGATACGCAGTATTTT.

The chain joins TRBV20-1 to TRBJ2-2; 7 bases align to TRBD2. With V trimmed by 3 bases and J by 7 bases, 8 bases remained unmatched. The CDR3 has 14 amino acids. Germline lookup yields CDR1 DFQATT and CDR2 SNEGSKA (reference sequence). The CDR3 reads CSARRTRYDGELFF. CDR3 DNA: TGCAGTGCTAGGAGGACTAGATATGACGGGGAGCTGTTTTTT.

The rearrangement joins TRBV19 to TRBJ2-7; D is perhaps TRBD1 or TRBD2 (5 bases each). This CDR3 is built from 14 residues. CDR1 and CDR2 (germline): LNHDA, SQIVND (reference sequence). Trimming removed 3 bases at V and 6 bases at J, with 15 bases between. CDR3: CASSIVVGVGEQYF. In DNA, the CDR3 is TGTGCCAGTAGTATCGTGGTGGGGGTAGGCGAGCAGTACTTC.

The rearrangement uses TRBV19 and TRBJ1-4; no reliable D call. The ends were cut back, 4 bases at V and 2 bases at J, with 5 bases in the middle. The CDR3 has 13 residues. Germline CDR1 is LNHDA and CDR2 is SQIVND (reference sequence). The CDR3: CASSTSTNEKLFF. CDR3 in DNA: TGTGCCAGTAGTACGTCTACTAATGAAAAACTGTTTTTT.

This chain connects TRBV28 to TRBJ2-5, with 8 bases fitting TRBD1. Germline CDR1 and CDR2: MDHEN and SYDVKM. The CDR3 totals 16 residues. With 3 bases clipped from V and 2 bases from J, the junction kept 8 bases outside the gene matches. The CDR3 nucleotides read TGTGCCAGCAGTTTGGCCGGACAGGGAGGACAAGAGACCCAGTACTTC. This gives the protein CASSLAGQGGQETQYF.

The V gene is TRBV24-1, the J gene TRBJ2-1; D call uncertain. The CDR3 totals 16 residues. The V gene's germline CDR1 is KGHDR and CDR2 SFDVKD. Trimming took off 3 bases at V and 0 bases at J, with 11 bases between the two ends. This chain's CDR3 is CATSDRIMSSYNEQFF. CDR3 DNA sequence: TGTGCCACCAGTGATCGTATCATGAGCTCCTACAATGAGCAGTTCTTC.

The J gene is TRBJ2-4, the V gene TRBV2; no firm D call. The DNA end is more similar to TRBJ2-5, so the J call may be wrong. CDR3 length equals 15 residues. Germline V gives CDR1 SNHLY, CDR2 FYNNEI. DNA of the CDR3: TGTGCCAGCAGTGAAGCGCTGGGCAGTCAAGAGACCCAGTACTTC. Its translation is CASSEALGSQETQYF.

The chain has TRBV7-9 and TRBJ1-1; no clear D. V was pared by 1 base and J by 10 bases, with 16 bases between. The CDR3 covers 14 residues. The germline gives CDR1 SEHNR, CDR2 FQNEAQ (reference sequence). CDR3 protein: CASSLVGASVGAFF. The CDR3 DNA follows: TGTGCCAGCAGCTTAGTGGGCGCCTCGGTGGGAGCTTTCTTT.

The rearrangement joins TRBV5-1 to TRBJ1-1; D is perhaps TRBD1 (5 bases). Between the trimmed V and J ends, which lost 0 bases and 5 bases, there was a span of 14 bases. From germline, CDR1 is SGHRS and CDR2 YFSETQ. CDR3 length: 15 residues. In DNA form, the CDR3 reads TGCGCCAGCAGCTTGGTTGGGGGTTCAAGAACTGAAGCTTTCTTT. Translation: CASSLVGGSRTEAFF.

The V and J genes are TRBV3-1 and TRBJ2-3; 10 bases are shared with TRBD2. This CDR3 is built from 13 residues. Unmatched junction bases numbered 3, after V lost 5 bases and J lost 7 bases. Germline V lookup: CDR1 LGHDT, CDR2 YNNKEL (reference sequence). The CDR3, as DNA: TGTGCCAGCAGCGGGACTAGCGCAAATACGCAGTATTTT. It yields the protein CASSGTSANTQYF.

The chain recombines TRBV27 with TRBJ1-1, with 8 bases lining up with TRBD1. The CDR3 is made up of 15 amino acids. The V gene's germline CDR1 is MNHEY and CDR2 SMNVEV (reference sequence). Losses at the gene ends were 5 bases for V and 2 bases for J; bases not matched to a gene: 7. The CDR3 spells CASSPGTGINTEAFF. CDR3 sequence (DNA): TGTGCCAGCAGTCCAGGGACAGGCATTAACACTGAAGCTTTCTTT.

This clonotype was seen a few times. This chain links TRBV4-3 with TRBJ2-7; no reliable D call. The V gene lost 1 base and the J gene lost 4 bases, with 14 bases spanning the gap. The germline V gene has CDR1 LGHNA and CDR2 YSLEER. The CDR3 is made up of 15 amino acids. CDR3: CASSQAVGIMYEQYF. The CDR3 DNA sequence: TGCGCCAGCAGCCAAGCCGTCGGAATTATGTACGAGCAGTACTTC.

At least ten counts were recorded for this clonotype. The chain carries TRBV6-5 and TRBJ2-5; D remains ambiguous. This CDR3 comprises 15 residues. In germline, CDR1 is MNHEY, CDR2 SVGAGI. V was cut by 5 bases and J by 2 bases, with 15 bases left in between. The CDR3 coding sequence is TGTGCCAGCAGTCGCGCGCCGGCCACTCAAGAGACCCAGTACTTC. Translating gives CASSRAPATQETQYF.

This clonotype was detected a few times. The chain couples TRBV6-4 to TRBJ2-3, with D tentatively TRBD1 (5 bases). The germline CDR1 and CDR2 sequences are MRHNA and SNTAGT. CDR3 length: 13 amino acids. Trimming removed 4 bases from V and 6 bases from J, with 11 bases in between. CDR3 bases: TGTGCCAGCAGTGCCAGGGCGGCGGATACGCAGTATTTT. Translating it yields CASSARAADTQYF.

V gene TRBV7-9 combines with J gene TRBJ2-6, with D possibly matching TRBD1 (6 bases). The CDR3 has 16 amino acids. Germline CDR1 reads SEHNR; CDR2 reads FQNEAQ (reference sequence). V dropped 5 bases and J dropped 2 bases, with 13 bases sitting between them. Here the CDR3 reads CASSQNRETGANVLTF. DNA of the CDR3: TGTGCCAGCAGCCAAAACAGGGAGACTGGGGCCAACGTCCTGACTTTC. The complete variable domain, with remaining parts taken from reference TRBV7-9 and TRBJ2-6, reads DTGVSQNPRHKITKRGQNVTFRCDPISEHNRLYWYRQTLGQGPEFLTYFQNEAQLEKSRLLSDRFSAERPKGSFSTLEIQRTEQGDSAMYLCASSQNRETGANVLTFGAGSRLTVL.

The rearrangement links TRBV5-1 to TRBJ1-6; 8 bases agree with TRBD1. The V gene end was trimmed by 3 bases and the J gene end by 8 bases; junction bases not matched to a gene: 4. Germline loops: CDR1 SGHRS, CDR2 YFSETQ. The CDR3 spans 14 residues. The CDR3 DNA reads as TGCGCCAGCAGCTCGGGACAGGACTATTCACCCCTCCACTTT. Translated, it gives CASSSGQDYSPLHF.

This clonotype was picked up a small number of times. The chain has TRBV13 and TRBJ2-5; 7 bases match TRBD2. Germline CDR1 PRHDT, CDR2 FYEKMQ (reference sequence). The CDR3 length is 15 residues. Losses at the gene ends were 0 bases for V and 2 bases for J; bases not matched to a gene: 3. The CDR3 spells CASSLGGLVQETQYF. DNA for the CDR3: TGTGCCAGCAGCTTAGGTGGACTAGTACAAGAGACCCAGTACTTC.

The chain combines TRBV29-1 with TRBJ1-2; unclear D gene. The CDR3 extends over 13 amino acids. CDR1 is SQVTM and CDR2 is ANQGSEA in the germline V gene. Between the trimmed V and J ends, which lost 6 bases and 1 base, there was a span of 12 bases. The CDR3 bases are TGCAGCGTCGGATCCGACTTTAACTATGGCTACACCTTC. Protein: CSVGSDFNYGYTF.